This note documents a single TCR beta chain sequence. Its antigen is not identified. The CDR3 runs 14 residues. Germline CDR1 reads MDHEN; CDR2 reads SYDVKM. V lost 8 bases, J lost 7 bases, and 13 bases stayed unmatched. Though probably carrying unrecorded immune exposures, donors were nominally healthy at sampling. Both 60 Vbeta primers and 13 Jbeta primers went into the PCR. Per the original data handling: Roughly 81 million unique TCR beta chains, 9 million to 11 million shared, were counted in a later analysis. TCRdb keeps only in-frame clones here, not all; method: immunoSEQ multiplex PCR. V, J and clone size were drawn from that table, and D and trimming were deduced from the DNA. The sample holds 150,000 to 250,000 clones; 70% to 90% are singletons and the top ten take less than 2.5%. These data are taken from a study of cytomegalovirus exposure and HLA in healthy donors. General study findings and limits: In a later analysis, an Asian-associated ancestry cluster reportedly showed fewer N-insertions than the 666-donor mean. Later analysis identified a missense DCLRE1C variant that was linked to TCR beta V- and J-gene trimming.

This clonotype originated in a woman between 50 and 59 years old in good health and CMV-seronegative. The specimen was PBMCs. This chain connects TRBV28 to TRBJ1-2; 7 bases are a match to TRBD1. The CDR3 sequence is CASLSTGLISGYTF. The CDR3 DNA sequence: TGTGCCAGCCTCTCGACAGGGCTAATATCTGGCTACACCTTC.